Listed below are T cell receptor beta chains from one sample, sequenced in a study of a mutant IDH1 vaccine in newly diagnosed glioma. Sequencing used immunoSEQ multiplex PCR; TCRdb keeps in-frame clones, though not all of them. The table shows about 46,000 clones, with 70% to 80% occurring only once. Sequenced here: PBMCs, sampled from a glioma patient treated with radiotherapy, temozolomide or both. Source of these receptors: a middle-aged woman with glioma. The CDR3 runs from the conserved cysteine through the conserved F or W. The D gene is left open where the match is weak. The size of a clone is reported for some rows only, either as once, few or many, or as a class for expanded clones.

clone_size j_call v_call cdr3_length d_call cdr3_aa cdr3_nt
few TRBJ1-2 TRBV5-4 16 TRBD1 CASSGEGQLRHYGYTF TGTGCCAGCAGCGGAGAGGGACAGCTCCGTCACTATGGCTACACCTTC
NA TRBJ2-3 TRBV9 14 NA CASSLGSIWDTQYF TGTGCCAGCAGCCTAGGATCAATCTGGGATACGCAGTATTTT
NA TRBJ1-1 TRBV30 13 NA CAWSVQMNTEAFF TGTGCCTGGAGTGTGCAGATGAACACTGAAGCTTTCTTT
NA TRBJ1-1 TRBV27 12 TRBD1 CASSDRAGEAFF TGTGCCAGCAGTGACAGGGCAGGTGAAGCTTTCTTT
NA TRBJ1-2 TRBV5-4 12 NA CASSSYRVGYTF TGTGCCAGCAGCTCGTACAGGGTAGGCTACACCTTC
once TRBJ2-1 TRBV29-1 18 TRBD1 CSVMSGTGKRDAGNEQFF TGCAGCGTTATGTCAGGGACAGGGAAGAGGGACGCCGGTAATGAGCAGTTCTTC
NA TRBJ1-5 TRBV6-6 12 NA CASSSPGPPPHF TGTGCCAGCAGTTCACCGGGACCGCCCCCGCATTTT
NA TRBJ1-2 TRBV5-1 13 NA CASSLVGDYGYTF TGCGCCAGCAGCTTGGTTGGGGATTATGGCTACACCTTC
NA TRBJ1-5 TRBV14 13 TRBD1 CASSRTGKQPQHF TGTGCCAGCAGCCGGACAGGGAAACAGCCCCAGCATTTT
once TRBJ1-2 TRBV30 15 TRBD1 CAWGDLDRGLDGYTF TGTGCCTGGGGCGACCTGGACAGGGGGCTGGATGGCTACACCTTC
NA TRBJ2-7 TRBV2 14 NA CASSEWGIPYEQYF TGTGCCAGCAGTGAGTGGGGGATTCCCTACGAGCAGTACTTC
NA TRBJ1-1 TRBV7-9 13 NA CASSPPLNTEAFF TGTGCCAGCAGCCCCCCCCTAAACACTGAAGCTTTCTTT
NA TRBJ1-4 TRBV30 15 NA CAWSARTARNEKLFF TGTGCCTGGAGTGCCCGGACAGCCCGGAATGAAAAACTGTTTTTT
NA TRBJ1-2 TRBV6-5 14 TRBD1 CASRFPGQNYGYTF TGTGCCAGCAGATTCCCGGGACAGAACTATGGCTACACCTTC
once TRBJ1-2 TRBV30 12 NA CAWTPGGYGYTF TGTGCCTGGACCCCCGGGGGTTATGGCTACACCTTC
NA TRBJ2-2 TRBV18 16 TRBD2 CASSPLVSGETGELFF TGTGCCAGCTCACCACTTGTTAGCGGGGAAACCGGGGAGCTGTTTTTT
NA TRBJ1-5 TRBV5-1 15 NA CASSPTGNGNQPQHF TGCGCCAGCAGCCCAACAGGGAATGGCAATCAGCCCCAGCATTTT
NA TRBJ2-7 TRBV7-9 13 NA CASSFRVSYEQYF TGTGCCAGCAGCTTCAGAGTCTCCTACGAGCAGTACTTC
few TRBJ2-7 TRBV30 14 NA CAWRSRAGDGEQYF TGTGCCTGGAGATCCAGGGCAGGGGACGGCGAGCAGTACTTC
few TRBJ1-4 TRBV25-1 13 NA CASSPQGFEKLFF TGTGCCAGCAGTCCCCAGGGTTTTGAAAAACTGTTTTTT
NA TRBJ1-5 TRBV5-1 14 TRBD1 CASSLTGGDQPQHF TGCGCCAGCAGCTTGACAGGGGGGGATCAGCCCCAGCATTTT
few TRBJ1-1 TRBV27 15 NA CASSSSVGRSTEAFF TGTGCCAGCAGTTCCTCGGTGGGGAGATCAACTGAAGCTTTCTTT
NA TRBJ1-3 TRBV9 16 NA CASSAVNPIFGNTIYF TGTGCCAGCAGTGCCGTTAATCCCATCTTTGGGAACACCATATATTTT
NA TRBJ1-1 TRBV13 11 NA CASSSRTEAFF TGTGCCAGCAGTTCACGGACTGAAGCTTTCTTT
few TRBJ1-5 TRBV18 14 NA CASSPPGSEQPQHF TGTGCCAGCTCACCACCGGGCTCTGAGCAGCCCCAGCATTTT
few TRBJ1-4 TRBV30 14 NA CAWTDRRSNEKLFF TGTGCCTGGACCGACAGGAGGTCTAATGAAAAACTGTTTTTT
NA TRBJ2-1 TRBV30 15 NA CAWSVKEGHVNEQFF TGTGCCTGGAGTGTAAAGGAAGGGCATGTCAATGAGCAGTTCTTC
NA TRBJ1-1 TRBV5-1 14 NA CASTSGQRNTEAFF TGCGCCAGCACATCCGGACAGAGAAACACTGAAGCTTTCTTT
NA TRBJ2-2 TRBV4-1 17 TRBD2 CASSQAGLAGPRGELFF TGCGCCAGCAGCCAAGCTGGACTAGCGGGGCCAAGGGGGGAGCTGTTTTTT
NA TRBJ2-3 TRBV9 11 NA CASGGRDTQYF TGTGCCAGCGGGGGGAGAGATACGCAGTATTTT
NA TRBJ1-1 TRBV4-1 15 NA CASSQDPLEYTEAFF TGCGCCAGCAGCCAAGACCCCCTCGAGTACACTGAAGCTTTCTTT
NA TRBJ1-5 TRBV19 16 TRBD1 CASSIRDRGYNQPQHF TGTGCCAGTAGTATTCGGGACAGGGGCTACAATCAGCCCCAGCATTTT
NA TRBJ1-3 TRBV4-2 17 NA CASSQLGEGSSGNTIYF TGTGCCAGCAGCCAACTGGGGGAGGGTTCGTCCGGAAACACCATATATTTT